Here is one T cell receptor (beta chain) with its context. The data belong to a study of cytomegalovirus exposure and HLA in healthy donors. With 60 Vbeta and 13 Jbeta primers, the PCR was carried out. Using immunoSEQ multiplex PCR, the repertoire was profiled, and TCRdb retains in-frame clones only, with some absent. Of about 130,000 clones listed, roughly 73% are singletons. CDR3 length: 14 residues. With V trimmed by 8 bases and J by 6 bases, 9 bases remained unmatched. Germline values: CDR1 PRHDT, CDR2 FYEKMQ (reference sequence). Sequencing used PBMCs. The chain couples TRBV13 to TRBJ1-5, with 8 bases that match TRBD1. The receptor was derived from a man aged 60 to 69 in good health and CMV-seropositive. The CDR3 region has the DNA TGTGCCAGCGGAACCAGGGGGCGAGGTCAGCCCCAGCATTTT. This translates into CASGTRGRGQPQHF.